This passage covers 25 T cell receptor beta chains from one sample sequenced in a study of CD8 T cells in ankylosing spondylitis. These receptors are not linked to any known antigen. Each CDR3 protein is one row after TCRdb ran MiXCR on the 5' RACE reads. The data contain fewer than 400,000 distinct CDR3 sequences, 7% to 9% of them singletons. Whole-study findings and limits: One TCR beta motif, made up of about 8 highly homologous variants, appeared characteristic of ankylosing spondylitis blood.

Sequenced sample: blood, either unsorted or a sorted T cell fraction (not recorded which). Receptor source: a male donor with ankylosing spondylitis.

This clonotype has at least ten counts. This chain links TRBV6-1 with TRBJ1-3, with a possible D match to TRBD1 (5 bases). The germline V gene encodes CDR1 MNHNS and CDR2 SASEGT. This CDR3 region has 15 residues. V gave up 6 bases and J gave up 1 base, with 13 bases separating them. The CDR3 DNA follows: TGTGCCAGCAGCCCCATGACAGATTCTGGAAACACCATATATTTT. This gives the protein CASSPMTDSGNTIYF.

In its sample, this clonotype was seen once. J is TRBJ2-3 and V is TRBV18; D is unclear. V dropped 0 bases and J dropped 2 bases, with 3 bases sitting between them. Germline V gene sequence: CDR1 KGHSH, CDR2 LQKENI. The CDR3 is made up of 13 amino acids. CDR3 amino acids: CASSPPVTDTQYF. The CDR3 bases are TGTGCCAGCTCACCACCAGTCACAGATACGCAGTATTTT.

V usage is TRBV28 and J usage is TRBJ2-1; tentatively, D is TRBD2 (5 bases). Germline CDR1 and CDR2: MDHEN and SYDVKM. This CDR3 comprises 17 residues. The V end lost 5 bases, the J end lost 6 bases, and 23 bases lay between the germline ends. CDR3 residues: CASSKTEPHGVRNEQFF. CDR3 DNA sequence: TGTGCCAGCAGTAAGACGGAGCCCCACGGGGTGCGCAATGAGCAGTTCTTC. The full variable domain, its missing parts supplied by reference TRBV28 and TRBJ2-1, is DVKVTQSSRYLVKRTGEKVFLECVQDMDHENMFWYRQDPGLGLRLIYFSYDVKMKEKGDIPEGYSVSREKKERFSLILESASTNQTSMYLCASSKTEPHGVRNEQFFGPGTRLTVL.

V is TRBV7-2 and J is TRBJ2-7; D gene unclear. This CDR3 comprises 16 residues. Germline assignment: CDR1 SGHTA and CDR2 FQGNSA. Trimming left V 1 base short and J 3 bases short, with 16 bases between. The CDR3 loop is CASSLGAGEVRYEQYF. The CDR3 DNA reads TGTGCCAGCAGCTTAGGCGCTGGAGAGGTCCGCTACGAGCAGTACTTC.

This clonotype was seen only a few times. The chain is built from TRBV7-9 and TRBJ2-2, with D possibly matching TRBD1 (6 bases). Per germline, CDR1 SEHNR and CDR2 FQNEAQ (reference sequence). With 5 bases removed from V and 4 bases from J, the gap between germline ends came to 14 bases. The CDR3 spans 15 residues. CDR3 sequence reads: CASSQSQGFTGELFF. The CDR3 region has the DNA TGTGCCAGCAGCCAGAGTCAGGGGTTCACCGGGGAGCTGTTTTTT. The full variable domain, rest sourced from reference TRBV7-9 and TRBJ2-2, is DTGVSQNPRHKITKRGQNVTFRCDPISEHNRLYWYRQTLGQGPEFLTYFQNEAQLEKSRLLSDRFSAERPKGSFSTLEIQRTEQGDSAMYLCASSQSQGFTGELFFGEGSRLTVL.

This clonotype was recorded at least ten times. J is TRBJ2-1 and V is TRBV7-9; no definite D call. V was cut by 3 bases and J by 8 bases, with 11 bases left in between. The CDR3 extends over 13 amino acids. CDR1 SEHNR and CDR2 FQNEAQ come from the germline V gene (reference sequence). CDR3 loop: CASSLLSVHEQFF. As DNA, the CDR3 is TGTGCCAGCAGCTTGCTCTCCGTCCATGAGCAGTTCTTC. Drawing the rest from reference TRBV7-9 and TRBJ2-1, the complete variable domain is DTGVSQNPRHKITKRGQNVTFRCDPISEHNRLYWYRQTLGQGPEFLTYFQNEAQLEKSRLLSDRFSAERPKGSFSTLEIQRTEQGDSAMYLCASSLLSVHEQFFGPGTRLTVL.

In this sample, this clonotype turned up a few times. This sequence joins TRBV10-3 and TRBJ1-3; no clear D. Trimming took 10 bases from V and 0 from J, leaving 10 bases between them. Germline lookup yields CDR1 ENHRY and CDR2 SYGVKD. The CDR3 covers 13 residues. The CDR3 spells CATQAYSGNTIYF. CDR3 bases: TGTGCCACGCAGGCGTACTCTGGAAACACCATATATTTT.

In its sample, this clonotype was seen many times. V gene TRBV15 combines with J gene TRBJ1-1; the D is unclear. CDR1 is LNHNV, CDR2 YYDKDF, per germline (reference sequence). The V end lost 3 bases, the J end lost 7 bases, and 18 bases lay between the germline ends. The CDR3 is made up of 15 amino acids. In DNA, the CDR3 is TGTGCCACCAGCAGGGATCTGGACGGAGCAATTGAAGCTTTCTTT. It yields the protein CATSRDLDGAIEAFF.

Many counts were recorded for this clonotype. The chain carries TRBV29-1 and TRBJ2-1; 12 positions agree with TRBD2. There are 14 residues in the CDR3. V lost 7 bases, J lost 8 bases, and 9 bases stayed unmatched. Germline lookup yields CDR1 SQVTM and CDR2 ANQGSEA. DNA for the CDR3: TGCAGCGGACTAGCGGGAGTCTTGGACGATGAGCAGTTCTTC. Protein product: CSGLAGVLDDEQFF.

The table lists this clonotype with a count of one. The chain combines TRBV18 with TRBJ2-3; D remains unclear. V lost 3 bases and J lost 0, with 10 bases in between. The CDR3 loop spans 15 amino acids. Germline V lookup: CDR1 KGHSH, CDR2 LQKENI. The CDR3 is CASSPRVASTDTQYF. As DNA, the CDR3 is TGTGCCAGCTCACCCCGGGTTGCTAGCACAGATACGCAGTATTTT.

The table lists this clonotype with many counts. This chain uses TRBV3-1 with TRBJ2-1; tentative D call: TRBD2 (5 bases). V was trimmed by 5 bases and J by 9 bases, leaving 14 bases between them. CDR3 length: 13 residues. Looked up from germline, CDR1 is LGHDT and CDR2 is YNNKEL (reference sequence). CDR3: CASSENLAIEQFF. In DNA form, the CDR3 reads TGTGCCAGCAGCGAAAATCTAGCTATTGAGCAGTTCTTC.

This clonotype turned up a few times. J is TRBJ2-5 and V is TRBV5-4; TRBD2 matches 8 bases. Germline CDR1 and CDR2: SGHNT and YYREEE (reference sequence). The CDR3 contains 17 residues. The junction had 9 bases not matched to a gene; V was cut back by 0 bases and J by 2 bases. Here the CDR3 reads CASSLDLGLEFQETQYF. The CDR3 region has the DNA TGTGCCAGCAGCTTGGATTTGGGACTAGAGTTTCAAGAGACCCAGTACTTC.

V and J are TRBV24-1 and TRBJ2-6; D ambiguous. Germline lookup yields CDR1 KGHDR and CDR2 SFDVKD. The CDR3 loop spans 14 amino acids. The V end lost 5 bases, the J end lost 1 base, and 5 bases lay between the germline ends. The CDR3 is CATSGRSGANVLTF. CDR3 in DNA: TGTGCCACCAGTGGGAGATCTGGGGCCAACGTCCTGACTTTC.

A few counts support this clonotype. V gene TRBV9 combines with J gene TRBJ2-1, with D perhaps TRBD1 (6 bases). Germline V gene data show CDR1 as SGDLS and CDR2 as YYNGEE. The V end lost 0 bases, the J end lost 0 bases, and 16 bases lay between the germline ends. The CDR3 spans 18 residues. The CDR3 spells CASSVGASPGHSYNEQFF. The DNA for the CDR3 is TGTGCCAGCAGCGTAGGGGCCTCCCCGGGACACTCCTACAATGAGCAGTTCTTC.

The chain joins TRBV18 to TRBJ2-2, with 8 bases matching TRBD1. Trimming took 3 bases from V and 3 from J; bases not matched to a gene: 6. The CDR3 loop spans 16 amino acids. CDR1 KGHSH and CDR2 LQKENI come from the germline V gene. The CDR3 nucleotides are TGTGCCAGCTCACCGCGTGGGGGACAGGACACCGGGGAGCTGTTTTTT. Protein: CASSPRGGQDTGELFF.

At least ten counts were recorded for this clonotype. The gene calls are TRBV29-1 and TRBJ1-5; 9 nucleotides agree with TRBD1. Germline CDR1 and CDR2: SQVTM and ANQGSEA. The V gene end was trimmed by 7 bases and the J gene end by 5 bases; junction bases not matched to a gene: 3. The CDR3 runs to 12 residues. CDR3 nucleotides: TGCAGCGCCCGACAGGGGGATCAGCCCCAGCATTTT. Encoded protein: CSARQGDQPQHF.

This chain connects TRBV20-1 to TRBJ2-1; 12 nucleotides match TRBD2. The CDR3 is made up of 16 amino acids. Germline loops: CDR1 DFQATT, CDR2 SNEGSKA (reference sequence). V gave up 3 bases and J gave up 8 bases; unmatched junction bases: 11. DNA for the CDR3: TGCAGTGCTAGCCCTCGGGCTAGCGGGAGGGCCGATGAGCAGTTCTTC. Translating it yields CSASPRASGRADEQFF.

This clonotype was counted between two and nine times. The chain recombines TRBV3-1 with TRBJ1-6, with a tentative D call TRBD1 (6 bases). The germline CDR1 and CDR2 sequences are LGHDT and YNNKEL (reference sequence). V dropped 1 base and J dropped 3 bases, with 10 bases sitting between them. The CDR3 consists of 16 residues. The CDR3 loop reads CASSQVPDSYNSPLHF. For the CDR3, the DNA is TGTGCCAGCAGCCAAGTCCCGGACAGCTATAATTCACCCCTCCACTTT.

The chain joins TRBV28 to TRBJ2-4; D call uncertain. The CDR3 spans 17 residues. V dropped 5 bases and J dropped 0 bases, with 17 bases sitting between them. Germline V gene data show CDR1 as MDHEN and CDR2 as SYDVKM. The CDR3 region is CASSPPRLGPAKNIQYF. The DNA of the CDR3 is TGTGCCAGCAGTCCCCCCCGTTTAGGGCCAGCCAAAAACATTCAGTACTTC.

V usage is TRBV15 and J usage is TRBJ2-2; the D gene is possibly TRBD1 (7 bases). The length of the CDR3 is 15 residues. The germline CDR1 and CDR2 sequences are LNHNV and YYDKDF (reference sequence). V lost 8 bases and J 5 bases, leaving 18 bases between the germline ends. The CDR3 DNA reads TGTGCCACCGCCCTTTTTGCAGGGGGGACCGGGGAGCTGTTTTTT. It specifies CATALFAGGTGELFF.

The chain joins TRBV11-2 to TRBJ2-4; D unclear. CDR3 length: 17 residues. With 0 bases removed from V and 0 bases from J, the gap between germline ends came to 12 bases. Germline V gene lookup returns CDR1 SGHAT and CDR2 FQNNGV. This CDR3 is CASSLDREALAKNIQYF. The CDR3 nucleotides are TGTGCCAGCAGCTTAGATCGAGAAGCACTAGCCAAAAACATTCAGTACTTC.

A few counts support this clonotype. The CDR3 DNA follows: TGTGCCAGCCGCCCCACAGGGGGAACCTACGAGCAGTACTTC. This codes for CASRPTGGTYEQYF. This chain connects TRBV11-2 to TRBJ2-7; 8 bases align to TRBD1. The germline V gene encodes CDR1 SGHAT and CDR2 FQNNGV. The CDR3 runs to 14 residues. V lost 8 bases, J lost 2 bases, and 8 bases stayed unmatched. Full variable domain (outside the CDR3, taken from reference TRBV11-2 and TRBJ2-7): EAGVAQSPRYKIIEKRQSVAFWCNPISGHATLYWYQQILGQGPKLLIQFQNNGVVDDSQLPKDRFSAERLKGVDSTLKIQPAKLEDSAVYLCASRPTGGTYEQYFGPGTRLTVT.

CDR3 sequence: CATTAGLAGDEQYF. The CDR3 DNA reads as TGTGCCACCACCGCGGGACTAGCGGGAGACGAGCAGTACTTC. V is TRBV15 and J is TRBJ2-7; 14 bases map to TRBD2. CDR3 length: 14 residues. The germline V gene encodes CDR1 LNHNV and CDR2 YYDKDF (reference sequence). V shed 7 bases, J shed 5 bases, and the junction held 4 bases outside the gene matches.

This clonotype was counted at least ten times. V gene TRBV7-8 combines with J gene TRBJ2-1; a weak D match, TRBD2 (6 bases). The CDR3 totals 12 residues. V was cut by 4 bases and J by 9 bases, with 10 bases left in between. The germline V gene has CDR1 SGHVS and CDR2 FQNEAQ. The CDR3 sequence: CASSSSVGEQFF. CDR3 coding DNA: TGTGCCAGCAGCTCTAGCGTGGGTGAGCAGTTCTTC. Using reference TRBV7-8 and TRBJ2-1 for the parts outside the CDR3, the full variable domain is GAGVSQSPRYKVAKRGQDVALRCDPISGHVSLFWYQQALGQGPEFLTYFQNEAQLDKSGLPSDRFFAERPEGSVSTLKIQRTQQEDSAVYLCASSSSVGEQFFGPGTRLTVL.

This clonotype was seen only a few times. The CDR3 bases are TGTGCCAGCGGACAGGGACCAGCTCAGCCCCAGCATTTT. Its protein product is CASGQGPAQPQHF. The rearrangement uses TRBV12-3 or TRBV12-4 and TRBJ1-5, with 8 bases matching TRBD1. The CDR3 loop spans 13 amino acids. Unmatched junction bases numbered 6, after V lost 8 bases and J lost 6 bases.